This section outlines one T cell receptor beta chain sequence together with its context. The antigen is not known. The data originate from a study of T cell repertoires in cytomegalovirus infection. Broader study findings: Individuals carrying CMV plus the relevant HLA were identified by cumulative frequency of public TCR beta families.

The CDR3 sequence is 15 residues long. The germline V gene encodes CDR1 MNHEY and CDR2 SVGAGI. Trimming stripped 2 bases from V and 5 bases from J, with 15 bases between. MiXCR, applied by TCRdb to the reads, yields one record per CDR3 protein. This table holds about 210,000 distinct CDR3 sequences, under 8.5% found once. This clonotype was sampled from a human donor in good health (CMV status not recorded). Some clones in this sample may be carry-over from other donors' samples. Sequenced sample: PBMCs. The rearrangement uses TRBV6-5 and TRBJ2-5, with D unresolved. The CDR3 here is CASSYADGRRETQYF. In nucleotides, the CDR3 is TGTGCCAGCAGTTACGCCGACGGACGGCGGGAGACCCAGTACTTC.